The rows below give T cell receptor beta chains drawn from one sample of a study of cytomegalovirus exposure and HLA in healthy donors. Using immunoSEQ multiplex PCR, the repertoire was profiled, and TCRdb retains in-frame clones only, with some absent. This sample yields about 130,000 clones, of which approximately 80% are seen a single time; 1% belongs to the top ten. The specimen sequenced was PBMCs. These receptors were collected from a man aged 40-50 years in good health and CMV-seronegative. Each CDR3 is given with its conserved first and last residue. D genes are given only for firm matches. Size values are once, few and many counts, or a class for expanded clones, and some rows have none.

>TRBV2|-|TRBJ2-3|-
CASSLRRLGVSTDTQYF
TGTGCCAGCAGCCTAAGACGGCTAGGGGTTAGCACAGATACGCAGTATTTT
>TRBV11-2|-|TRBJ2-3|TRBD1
CASSLGGAQGTQYF
TGTGCCAGCAGCTTAGGAGGAGCACAGGGGACGCAGTATTTT
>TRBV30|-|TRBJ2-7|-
CAWSLGEASSYEQYF
TGTGCCTGGAGTCTAGGGGAGGCGAGCTCCTACGAGCAGTACTTC
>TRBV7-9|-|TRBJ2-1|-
CASSLEGRDLYNEQFF
TGTGCCAGCAGCCTAGAGGGGCGGGACTTATACAATGAGCAGTTCTTC
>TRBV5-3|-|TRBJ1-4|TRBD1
CARSTRQGNEKLFF
TGTGCCAGAAGCACGCGACAGGGTAATGAAAAACTGTTTTTT
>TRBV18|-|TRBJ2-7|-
CASSPPVSRSREQYF
TGTGCCAGCTCACCACCGGTCAGCAGGTCCCGCGAGCAGTACTTC
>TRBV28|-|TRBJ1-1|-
CASIGWEGTEAFF
TGTGCCAGCATCGGTTGGGAGGGCACTGAAGCTTTCTTT
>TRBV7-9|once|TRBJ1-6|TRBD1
CASSPGRGDNSPLHF
TGTGCCAGCAGCCCAGGCAGGGGGGATAATTCACCCCTCCACTTT
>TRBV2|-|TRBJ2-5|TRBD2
CASSGLAGGTQYF
TGTGCCAGCAGTGGACTAGCGGGAGGGACCCAGTACTTC
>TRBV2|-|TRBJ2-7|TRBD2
CASSRTSRAIYEQYF
TGTGCCAGCAGTCGGACTAGCCGGGCAATCTACGAGCAGTACTTC
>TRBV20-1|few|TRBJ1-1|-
CRATMNTEAFF
TGCAGAGCTACAATGAACACTGAAGCTTTCTTT
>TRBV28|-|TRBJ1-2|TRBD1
CASSLIPGTANYGYTF
TGTGCCAGCAGTTTAATCCCAGGGACAGCTAACTATGGCTACACCTTC
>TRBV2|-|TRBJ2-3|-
CASSPGRGITDTQYF
TGTGCCAGCAGCCCCGGCCGGGGAATCACAGATACGCAGTATTTT
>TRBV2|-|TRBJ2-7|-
CASRTGRLSYEQYF
TGTGCCAGCAGGACAGGGAGGTTATCCTACGAGCAGTACTTC
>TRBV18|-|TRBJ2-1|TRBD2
CASSPGGGSYNEQFF
TGTGCCAGCTCACCGGGCGGGGGCTCCTACAATGAGCAGTTCTTC
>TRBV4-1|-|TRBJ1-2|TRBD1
CASTRLPRDSYGYTF
TGCGCCAGCACGCGACTCCCCAGGGACAGCTATGGCTACACCTTC
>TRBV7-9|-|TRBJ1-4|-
CASSDPQEKLFF
TGTGCCAGCAGCGATCCGCAGGAAAAACTGTTTTTT
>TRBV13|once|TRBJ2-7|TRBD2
CASSLALAGYEQYF
TGTGCCAGCAGCTTAGCACTAGCGGGGTACGAGCAGTACTTC
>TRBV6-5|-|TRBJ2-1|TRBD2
CASSWGLAGRGEQFF
TGTGCCAGCAGTTGGGGGCTAGCGGGGAGAGGTGAGCAGTTCTTC